The text below deals with one TCR beta chain. Antigen unknown. This sample was included in a study of T cells in tuberculosis. Broader study findings: Classification accuracy was approximately 85% (AUROC 0.90) with the GMM-specific repertoire.

Using immunoSEQ multiplex PCR, the repertoire was profiled, and TCRdb retains in-frame clones only, with some absent. The data show fewer than 40,000 clones, with more than 75% seen just once and around 5.2% held by the top ten. CDR1 is PRHDT, CDR2 FYEKMQ, per germline (reference sequence). Trimming removed 1 base at V and 9 bases at J, with 7 bases between. The CDR3 runs 13 residues. The time point here: new active TB diagnosis, blood taken before or within 7 days of starting treatment. Active tuberculosis patients were new diagnoses, HIV-seronegative, South African, and aged 18 years or older. On average approximately 100,000 T cells per donor were immunosequenced.

The chain employs TRBV13 and TRBJ1-6, with D uncertain. The source material was PBMCs, sampled at tuberculosis diagnosis. The TCR was taken from an adult with tuberculosis. The CDR3 region is CASSLESLSPLHF. The CDR3 bases are TGTGCCAGCAGCTTAGAATCCCTTTCACCCCTCCACTTT.